Listed here are 16 T cell receptor beta chains from one sample, sequenced in a study of tumor and adjacent non-tumor tissue in lung cancer. The library came from three nested PCR rounds adapted from ARM-PCR protocols. TCRdb independently ran MiXCR on the multiplex PCR reads; one entry per CDR3 protein. This table has roughly 120,000 distinct CDR3 sequences, approximately 87% appearing once. RNA was extracted from bulk tissue without any cell sorting. Sample: lung tumor tissue. These receptors all stem from an older man with non-small cell lung cancer.

The CDR3 spells CASSGGSGGYNEQFF. DNA for the CDR3: TGTGCCAGCTCCGGAGGTAGCGGAGGGTATAATGAGCAGTTCTTC. The chain has TRBV7-8 and TRBJ2-1; a weak D match, TRBD2 (6 bases). CDR3 size: 15 residues. With 8 bases removed from V and 7 bases from J, the gap between germline ends came to 21 bases. The germline gives CDR1 SGHVS, CDR2 FQNEAQ.

This clonotype occurred a few times. One end of the junction fails to match germline, which may point to a read error. The chain has TRBV6-2 or TRBV6-3 and TRBJ1-1, with D uncertain. The germline gives CDR1 MNHEY, CDR2 SVGEGT. CDR3 size: 11 residues. The CDR3 DNA is TGTGTCAGCAGTTACATCACTGAAGCTTTCTTC. It yields the protein CVSSYITEAFF.

Comments on this clonotype: Compared with germline, one end of the junction differs, possibly owing to a read error. The chain carries TRBV7-3 and TRBJ2-4, with D possibly being TRBD2 (5 bases). CDR1 is SGHTA and CDR2 is FQGTGA in the germline V gene. The CDR3 contains 16 residues. CDR3 loop: CASSPGQGLATNIQYF. The CDR3 nucleotides are TGTGCAAGCAGCCCGGGCCAAGGGCTAGCCACAAACATTCAGTACTTC.

Points on this clonotype: Germline and junction disagree at one end, which may indicate a read error. The V and J genes are TRBV6-1 and TRBJ2-7, with D possibly being TRBD2 (5 bases). CDR3 length: 14 amino acids. CDR1 is MNHNS and CDR2 is SASEGT in the germline V gene. This CDR3 is CASGEARGTMEQYF. The CDR3 bases are TGTGCCAGCGGTGAAGCACGGGGAACAATGGAGCAGTACTTC.

The chain joins TRBV5-6 to TRBJ1-1; no definite D call. This CDR3 is 13 amino acids long. Per the germline V gene, CDR1 is SGHDT and CDR2 is YYEEEE. The V end lost 4 bases, the J end lost 6 bases, and 13 bases lay between the germline ends. In nucleotides, the CDR3 is TGTGCCAGCAGCAAGGATAGGGTCGCTGAAGCTTTCTTT. Protein: CASSKDRVAEAFF.

As concerns this clonotype: The junction differs from germline at one of its ends, possibly a read error. The CDR3: CVSSGRREDQPHHF. For the CDR3, the DNA is TGTGTCAGCAGTGGACGCAGGGAAGATCAACCCCATCATTTT. J is TRBJ1-5 and V is TRBV12-3 or TRBV12-4, with D perhaps matching TRBD1 (5 bases). CDR3 length: 14 residues.

In regard to this clonotype: A junction boundary mismatches the germline segment, possibly from a read error. The V gene is TRBV12-3 or TRBV12-4, the J gene TRBJ2-1; D gene ambiguous. The CDR3 totals 15 residues. The CDR3 spells CAGSSGRVSRDEQFF. CDR3 coding DNA: TGTGCCGGCAGTTCCGGACGCGTAAGTAGGGATGAGCAGTTCTTC.

Details on this clonotype: At one boundary the junction diverges from the germline segment, which might be a read error. This chain connects TRBV11-2 to TRBJ2-1; TRBD2 might be the D (6 bases). Per germline, CDR1 SGHAT and CDR2 FQNNGV. The CDR3 covers 18 residues. CDR3 protein: CVSSLHVRDWASYNEHLF. The CDR3 region has the DNA TGTGTCAGCAGTTTACATGTGCGGGACTGGGCCTCCTACAATGAGCATTTATTC. The full variable domain, completed using reference TRBV11-2 and TRBJ2-1, is EAGVAQSPRYKIIEKRQSVAFWCNPISGHATLYWYQQILGQGPKLLIQFQNNGVVDDSQLPKDRFSAERLKGVDSTLKIQPAKLEDSAVYLCVSSLHVRDWASYNEHLFGPGTRLTVL.

Turning to this clonotype: At one end the junction does not follow the germline gene, possibly because of a read error. The J gene is TRBJ1-2, the V gene TRBV11-1; D gene unclear. This CDR3 contains 12 residues. Per the germline V gene, CDR1 is SGHAT and CDR2 is FQDESV (reference sequence). CDR3 in DNA: TGTGCCAGCAACTTATACAGATATGACTACATCTTC. Encoded protein: CASNLYRYDYIF.

Worth noting for this clonotype: One base away lies a much larger clone, so this may be a sequencing read error. CDR3 coding DNA: TGCGCCAGCAGCACGGTGGGGGGACGGAGAAACTATGGCTACACCTTC. Translating it yields CASSTVGGRRNYGYTF. V is TRBV5-1 and J is TRBJ1-2; possible D gene TRBD1, 5 bases. V was shortened by 4 bases and J by 2 bases, with 18 bases between the two germline ends. Per germline, CDR1 SGHRS and CDR2 YFSETQ. There are 16 residues in the CDR3.

The sample holds one count of this clonotype. Since no conserved phenylalanine or tryptophan closes the CDR3, a read error is the likely cause. No DNA is shown, since the ends of the CDR3 on it are uncertain; the CDR3 is the one TCRdb lists. This sequence joins TRBV11-3 and TRBJ1-1; the table's TRBD1 call for D was not verified on the DNA. 14 amino acids form the CDR3, both terminal residues included. Germline V gene sequence: CDR1 SGHNT, CDR2 YENEEA. The CDR3: CASTQTGAFTETFL.

The rearrangement joins TRBV11-2 to TRBJ1-2; D call uncertain. Trimming cost V 2 bases and J 4 bases, with 8 bases left between them. The CDR3 contains 13 residues. Germline lookup yields CDR1 SGHAT and CDR2 FQNNGV. CDR3: CASSLTTVYGYTF. DNA of the CDR3: TGTGCCAGCAGCTTAACTACAGTCTATGGCTACACCTTC.

Remarks on this clonotype: The CDR3 ends on some other residue instead of the conserved phenylalanine or tryptophan, so this is likely a read error. The chain uses TRBV13 and TRBJ2-7; tentative D call: TRBD2 (6 bases). The germline gives CDR1 PRHDT, CDR2 FYEKMQ (reference sequence). The V gene lost 4 bases and the J gene lost 5 bases, with 12 bases spanning the gap. The length of the CDR3 is 13 residues. As DNA, the CDR3 is TGTGCCAGCAGCTCAATCCCGGGGGACGAGCAGTACATC. Translation: CASSSIPGDEQYI.

Notes on this clonotype: The junction departs from germline at one end; a sequencing error may be responsible. The chain links TRBV10-3 to TRBJ1-2; D perhaps matches TRBD1 (5 bases). The CDR3 covers 14 residues. The germline gives CDR1 ENHRY, CDR2 SYGVKD. The CDR3 DNA sequence: TGTGACATCAGTGGGGAGACAGATTCCAGTGGCTACACCTTC. This codes for CDISGETDSSGYTF.

The CDR3: CARRGPGGFSPQHF. For the CDR3, the DNA is TGTGCCAGGAGGGGACCAGGGGGGTTCTCGCCCCAGCATTTT. The chain carries TRBV6-5 and TRBJ1-5; TRBD1 matches 7 bases. This CDR3 region has 14 residues. The J segment lost 9 bases and the V segment lost 9 bases, leaving 14 bases of the junction unmatched. Germline CDR1 is MNHEY and CDR2 is SVGAGI.

As to this clonotype: It may be a read error: a sequence one base away is much more abundant. This chain joins TRBV5-1 and TRBJ2-1, with D uncertain. Germline-derived CDR1 and CDR2 are SGHRS and YFSETQ. The CDR3 is 17 residues long. The CDR3 is CASSLIPGSSSYNEQVF. The DNA for the CDR3 is TGCGCCAGCAGCCTCATCCCCGGCAGTAGCTCCTACAATGAGCAGGTCTTC.